The source of this T cell receptor (beta chain) is a study of T cell responses to AZD1222 COVID-19 vaccine. Profiled with immunoSEQ multiplex PCR; TCRdb holds only in-frame clones, not every one. In the table there are 75,000 to 95,000 clones, around nine tenths of which are singletons. CDR3 size: 11 residues. CDR1 and CDR2 from the germline V gene are MDHEN and SYDVKM. V was pared by 8 bases and J by 6 bases, with 11 bases between. Study findings and constraints: Regions left unmutated in variants are reportedly the target of nearly half of spike-specific TCRs.

Turning to this clone: Its antigen is unidentified.

The specimen was peripheral blood, collected on day 0 of AZD1222 vaccination. This clonotype originated in an adult in good health. The genes are TRBV28 and TRBJ2-7, with D perhaps matching TRBD2 (6 bases). The CDR3 bases are TGTGCCAGCCGGATGGGGGGCGAGCAGTACTTC. This translates into CASRMGGEQYF.